This record looks at one T cell receptor beta chain sequence and its context. Its target is unknown. Trimming took 4 bases from V and 1 from J, leaving 12 bases between them. This CDR3 is built from 15 residues. In germline, CDR1 is SEHNR, CDR2 FQNEAQ (reference sequence). Method: immunoSEQ multiplex PCR; TCRdb's copy keeps in-frame clones and lacks some. This sample has 95,000 to 150,000 clones; 87% occur once, and the top ten carry roughly 1.1%. The entry originates in a study of T cell responses to AZD1222 COVID-19 vaccine. Findings and caveats of the study: CD4 TCRs linked to vaccination spanned spike, dominating at 160-218 and 743-854.

This chain links TRBV7-9 with TRBJ2-3; a possible D gene is TRBD1 (6 bases). This TCR derives from an adult in good health. The input for sequencing was peripheral blood, taken on day 0 of AZD1222 vaccination. CDR3 protein: CASSYREVGTDTQYF. The CDR3 coding sequence is TGTGCCAGCAGCTACAGGGAAGTGGGCACAGATACGCAGTATTTT.